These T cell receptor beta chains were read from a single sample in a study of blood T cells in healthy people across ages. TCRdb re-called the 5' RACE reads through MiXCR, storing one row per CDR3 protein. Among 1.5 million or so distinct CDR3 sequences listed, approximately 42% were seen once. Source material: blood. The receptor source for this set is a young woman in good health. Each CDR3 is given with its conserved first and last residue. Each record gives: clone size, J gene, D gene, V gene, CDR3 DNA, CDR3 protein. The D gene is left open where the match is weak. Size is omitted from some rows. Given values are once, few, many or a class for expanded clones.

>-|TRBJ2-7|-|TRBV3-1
TGTGCCAGCAGCCAAGGTACAGGGCCCACCTACAATGAGCAGTACTTC
CASSQGTGPTYNEQYF
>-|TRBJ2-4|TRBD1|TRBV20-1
TGCAGTGCTAGAGGCGCAGGGGGATACATTCAGTACTTC
CSARGAGGYIQYF
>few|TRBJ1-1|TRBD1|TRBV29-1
TGCAGCGTACTAAAGGACAGGGTGGGTAAAGCTTTCTTT
CSVLKDRVGKAFF
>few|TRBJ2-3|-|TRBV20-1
TGCAGTGCTAGTACCGGGGGTGGCGGTACGCAGTATTTT
CSASTGGGGTQYF
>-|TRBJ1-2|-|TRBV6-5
TGTGCCAGCAGTTACGGGAGCAGGCAGGGCTATGGCTACACCTTC
CASSYGSRQGYGYTF
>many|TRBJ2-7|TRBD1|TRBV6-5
TGTGCCAGCAGTTACCTACAGGGGTCCTACGAGCAGTACTTC
CASSYLQGSYEQYF
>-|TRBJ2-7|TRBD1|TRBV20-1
TGCAGTGCTAGCTACCGGGACAGGGGAAAAGAGCAGTACTTC
CSASYRDRGKEQYF
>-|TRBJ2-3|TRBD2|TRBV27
TGTGCCAGCACTAGAATCCCGGGACTAACCACAGATACGCAGTATTTT
CASTRIPGLTTDTQYF
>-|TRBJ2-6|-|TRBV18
TGTGCCAGCTCACCACCGAGGTTTGAGGGATCTGGGGCCAACGTCCTGACTTTC
CASSPPRFEGSGANVLTF
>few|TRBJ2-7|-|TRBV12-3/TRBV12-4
TGTGCCAGCAGTTTGTCCCCTCGCGAGCAGTACTTC
CASSLSPREQYF
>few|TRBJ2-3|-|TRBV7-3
TGTGCCAGCAGCTTAAACTACATAGCGAGTAGCACAGATACGCAGTATTTT
CASSLNYIASSTDTQYF
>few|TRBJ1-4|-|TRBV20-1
TGCAGTGCTAGAGATTTTAGGGTCCGGGAAAAACTGTTTTTT
CSARDFRVREKLFF
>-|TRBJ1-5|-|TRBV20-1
TGCAGTGCTAGAGATCTCGGCGGTAACGGAGCCCAGCATTTT
CSARDLGGNGAQHF
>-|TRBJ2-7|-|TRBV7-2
TGTGCCAGCAGCCCAGATGGGTGGTACGAGCAGTACTTC
CASSPDGWYEQYF
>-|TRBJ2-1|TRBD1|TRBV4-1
TGCGCCAGCAGCACATCATACGGGACAGCCGGGGAGAATGAGCAGTTCTTC
CASSTSYGTAGENEQFF
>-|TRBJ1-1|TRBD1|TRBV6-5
TGTGCCAGCAGTGACAGGGTTTACACTGAAGCTTTCTTT
CASSDRVYTEAFF
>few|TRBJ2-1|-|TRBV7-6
TGTGCCAGCAGCTTAGTAGCCCCGGGACACACCTACAATGAGCAGTTCTTC
CASSLVAPGHTYNEQFF
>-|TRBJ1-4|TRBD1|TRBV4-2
TGTGCCAGCAGCCCAATTACTACAGGGGAGCGAGGAGAAAAACTGTTTTTT
CASSPITTGERGEKLFF
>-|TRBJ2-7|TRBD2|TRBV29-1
TGCAGTGTTGAAGATCTAGCGGGACCATACAATGAGCAGTACTTC
CSVEDLAGPYNEQYF
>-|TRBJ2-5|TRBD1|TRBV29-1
TGCAGCGTTGCGGTGACAGGGTTTGAGACCCAGTACTTC
CSVAVTGFETQYF
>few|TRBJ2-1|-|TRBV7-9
TGTGCCAGCAGCTTAGTCCCTGGACAGAGTTCGTACAATGAGCAGTTCTTC
CASSLVPGQSSYNEQFF
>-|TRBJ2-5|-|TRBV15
TGTGCCACCAGCAGACGGACTATCAGCGGGGAGACCCAGTACTTC
CATSRRTISGETQYF
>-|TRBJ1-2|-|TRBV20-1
TGCAGTGCCTCTGGACAAACCAACTATGGCTACACCTTC
CSASGQTNYGYTF
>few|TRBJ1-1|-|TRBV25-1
TGTGCCAGCAGTGGTGACAGGTCTTGGACTGAAGCTTTCTTT
CASSGDRSWTEAFF
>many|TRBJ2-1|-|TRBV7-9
TGTGCCAGCAGTTCCCGACGGAAAGGCTTCGGAAATGAGCAGTTCTTC
CASSSRRKGFGNEQFF
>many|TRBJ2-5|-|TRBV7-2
TGTGCCAGCAGCTTGCCGGGTAAACGGACCCAGTACTTC
CASSLPGKRTQYF
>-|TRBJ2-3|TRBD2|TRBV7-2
TGTGCCAGCAGCTTAACGCGGGAGTACACAGATACGCAGTATTTT
CASSLTREYTDTQYF
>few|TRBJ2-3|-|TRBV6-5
TGTGCCAGCAGTTACTCTGGTGTGCTCTACACAGATACGCAGTATTTT
CASSYSGVLYTDTQYF
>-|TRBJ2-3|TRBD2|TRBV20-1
TGCAGTGCTCAGCGGGGGGGCTTCACAGATACGCAGTATTTT
CSAQRGGFTDTQYF
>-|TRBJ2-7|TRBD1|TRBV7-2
TGTGCCAGCAGCTCGATACAGGGGGTGGGCGAGCAGTACTTC
CASSSIQGVGEQYF
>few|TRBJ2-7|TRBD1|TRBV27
TGTGCCAGCAGTTTCCTTGGGACAGGGGACCACGAGCAGTACTTC
CASSFLGTGDHEQYF
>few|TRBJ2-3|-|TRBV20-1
TGCAGTGCTAACATGGCCCCTCTCCCCACAGATACGCAGTATTTT
CSANMAPLPTDTQYF
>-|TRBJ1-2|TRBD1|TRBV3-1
TGTGCCAGCAGCCAAGTGGGACAGGGGTTTTATGGCTACACCTTC
CASSQVGQGFYGYTF